Shown below are 30 T cell receptor beta chains from a single sample sequenced in a study of T cell responses to AZD1222 COVID-19 vaccine. TCRdb's copy holds only in-frame clones and misses some; the assay was immunoSEQ multiplex PCR. There are roughly 120,000 clones in the sample; roughly 84% occur only once, and approximately 1.2% lies in the top ten. Material: peripheral blood, obtained on day 0 of AZD1222 vaccination. Receptors were obtained from an adult in good health.

The chain is built from TRBV14 and TRBJ1-2, with D tentatively TRBD1 (5 bases). CDR1 and CDR2 from the germline V gene are SGHDN and FVKESK. There are 14 residues in the CDR3. V was cut by 1 base and J by 3 bases, with 9 bases left in between. The CDR3 sequence: CASSQGSGYYGYTF. The CDR3 DNA reads as TGTGCCAGCAGCCAAGGGTCAGGGTACTATGGCTACACCTTC.

This chain connects TRBV5-4 to TRBJ1-1; no firm D call. Germline V CDR1 and CDR2: SGHNT, YYREEE (reference sequence). This CDR3 has 14 amino acids. Between the trimmed V and J ends, which lost 0 bases and 0 bases, there was a span of 6 bases. This CDR3 reads CASSLGDMNTEAFF. CDR3 sequence (DNA): TGTGCCAGCAGCTTGGGGGATATGAACACTGAAGCTTTCTTT.

In DNA, the CDR3 is TGTGCCAGCAGCCAGCCCGGTCGGGACAGGTCGAACACCGGGGAGCTGTTTTTT. Protein product: CASSQPGRDRSNTGELFF. V and J are TRBV3-1 (or the pseudogene TRBV3-2) and TRBJ2-2, with 8 bases aligning to TRBD1. Germline CDR1 reads LGHDT; CDR2 reads YNNKEL (reference sequence). The CDR3 is 18 residues long. The junction had 9 bases not matched to a gene; V was cut back by 3 bases and J by 0 bases.

This clone was found once. The chain couples TRBV15 to TRBJ1-4, with D possibly matching TRBD1 (5 bases). The CDR3 extends over 13 amino acids. V was clipped by 8 bases and J by 4 bases, with 11 bases between them. Germline V gene data show CDR1 as LNHNV and CDR2 as YYDKDF (reference sequence). CDR3 amino acids: CATLQAFNEKLFF. CDR3 DNA sequence: TGTGCCACCTTACAGGCATTTAATGAAAAACTGTTTTTT.

The chain uses TRBV7-8 and TRBJ1-5, with D perhaps matching TRBD1 (5 bases). Trimming took 5 bases from V and 2 from J, leaving 16 bases between them. CDR1 SGHVS and CDR2 FQNEAQ come from the germline V gene. The CDR3 has 16 amino acids. In DNA form, the CDR3 reads TGTGCCAGCAGCCCCCAGGTGGGGGACGGCAATCAGCCCCAGCATTTT. This codes for CASSPQVGDGNQPQHF.

This chain uses TRBV5-4 with TRBJ1-5, with D maybe TRBD1 (5 bases). Germline-derived CDR1 and CDR2 are SGHNT and YYREEE (reference sequence). There are 13 residues in the CDR3. The V end lost 0 bases, the J end lost 7 bases, and 8 bases lay between the germline ends. In nucleotides, the CDR3 is TGTGCCAGCAGCTTGGCAGGGACCCAGCCCCAGCATTTT. Encoded protein: CASSLAGTQPQHF.

The chain carries TRBV5-5 and TRBJ1-2; D call uncertain. Per the germline V gene, CDR1 is SGHKS and CDR2 is YYEKEE (reference sequence). The CDR3 totals 13 residues. The V and J ends lost 4 bases and 3 bases respectively, with 10 bases between them. CDR3 residues: CASSIVIDYGYTF. The CDR3 bases are TGTGCCAGCAGCATTGTTATAGACTATGGCTACACCTTC.

The V gene is TRBV27, the J gene TRBJ1-6; D gene unclear. The CDR3 has 15 amino acids. Germline V gene sequence: CDR1 MNHEY, CDR2 SMNVEV (reference sequence). V lost 2 bases to trimming and J lost 14 bases, with 19 bases between them. In nucleotides, the CDR3 is TGTGCCAGCAGTTTACTGAGTCAGGATCTTCTTTCCCTCCACTTT. It is translated as CASSLLSQDLLSLHF.

The rearrangement links TRBV5-1 to TRBJ2-3, with a possible D match to TRBD1 (5 bases). Trimming took off 0 bases at V and 5 bases at J, with 13 bases between the two ends. CDR1 is SGHRS and CDR2 is YFSETQ in the germline V gene. CDR3 length equals 15 residues. The CDR3 DNA reads TGCGCCAGCAGCTTGGATGGCAGGGCGGTAGATACGCAGTATTTT. Protein: CASSLDGRAVDTQYF.

The V and J genes are TRBV19 and TRBJ2-1, with a tentative D call TRBD1 (5 bases). V was clipped by 2 bases and J by 5 bases, with 7 bases between them. The CDR3 has 13 amino acids. Germline CDR1 and CDR2: LNHDA and SQIVND (reference sequence). The CDR3 loop is CASSIQGDNEQFF. The CDR3 coding sequence is TGTGCCAGTAGTATACAAGGGGACAATGAGCAGTTCTTC.

This chain links TRBV14 with TRBJ2-7, with 9 positions matching TRBD1. The ends lost 5 bases at V and 2 bases at J; junction bases unmatched: 10. The CDR3 runs to 16 residues. Germline V gene lookup returns CDR1 SGHDN and CDR2 FVKESK. CDR3 protein: CASSSHPGQGPYEQYF. The CDR3, as DNA: TGTGCCAGCAGCTCCCATCCGGGACAGGGCCCCTACGAGCAGTACTTC.

This clone was detected once. The V gene is TRBV2, the J gene TRBJ1-1; D uncertain. There are 12 residues in the CDR3. Trimming removed 8 bases from V and 5 bases from J, with 12 bases in between. The germline gives CDR1 SNHLY, CDR2 FYNNEI. CDR3 DNA sequence: TGTGCCAGCGAGAAGAGGGAAACTGAAGCTTTCTTT. Protein product: CASEKRETEAFF. Together with reference TRBV2 and TRBJ1-1, the CDR3 gives the full variable domain: EPEVTQTPSHQVTQMGQEVILRCVPISNHLYFYWYRQILGQKVEFLVSFYNNEISEKSEIFDDQFSVERPDGSNFTLKIRSTKLEDSAMYFCASEKRETEAFFGQGTRLTVV.

J is TRBJ1-1 and V is TRBV7-8; the match to TRBD1 covers 7 bases. This CDR3 region has 12 residues. Germline V gene lookup returns CDR1 SGHVS and CDR2 FQNEAQ. The ends lost 2 bases at V and 10 bases at J; junction bases unmatched: 4. The CDR3 DNA sequence: TGTGCCAGCAGCTTATCACAGGGGAGAGCTTTCTTT. Translation gives CASSLSQGRAFF. The complete variable domain, with remaining parts taken from reference TRBV7-8 and TRBJ1-1, reads GAGVSQSPRYKVAKRGQDVALRCDPISGHVSLFWYQQALGQGPEFLTYFQNEAQLDKSGLPSDRFFAERPEGSVSTLKIQRTQQEDSAVYLCASSLSQGRAFFGQGTRLTVV.

CDR3 in amino acids: CASSPGTANTEAFF. CDR3 sequence (DNA): TGCGCCAGCAGTCCCGGGACGGCCAACACTGAAGCTTTCTTT. V is TRBV4-3 and J is TRBJ1-1; D is perhaps TRBD1 (5 bases). The germline CDR1 and CDR2 sequences are LGHNA and YSLEER. CDR3 length: 14 residues. Trimming shortened V by 6 bases and J by 2 bases, and 13 bases separated the two germline ends.

The chain links TRBV2 to TRBJ2-7; D uncertain. Germline loops: CDR1 SNHLY, CDR2 FYNNEI. V dropped 6 bases and J dropped 3 bases, with 9 bases sitting between them. The CDR3 covers 12 residues. CDR3 amino acids: CASSPRFYEQYF. In nucleotides, the CDR3 is TGTGCCAGCAGCCCCAGGTTCTACGAGCAGTACTTC.

The V call is TRBV10-2, the J call TRBJ2-7; perhaps TRBD1 as D (5 bases). V shed 3 bases and J shed 6 bases, with 15 bases lying between them. Germline CDR1 and CDR2: WSHSY and SAAADI. The CDR3 consists of 14 residues. CDR3 protein: CASSEQSGRGEQYF. CDR3 sequence (DNA): TGCGCCAGCAGTGAACAATCTGGTAGGGGCGAGCAGTACTTC.

The chain links TRBV5-6 to TRBJ1-6; possible D gene TRBD1, 6 bases. The CDR3 sequence is 12 residues long. V shed 4 bases and J shed 7 bases, with 6 bases lying between them. The V gene's germline CDR1 is SGHDT and CDR2 YYEEEE. The CDR3: CASSGQNSPLHF. In DNA form, the CDR3 reads TGTGCCAGCAGCGGACAGAATTCACCCCTCCACTTT.

The chain carries TRBV5-1 and TRBJ2-7, with 9 nucleotides matching TRBD1. The CDR3 contains 14 residues. Germline assignment: CDR1 SGHRS and CDR2 YFSETQ. J was trimmed by 2 bases and V by 0 bases; bases with no gene match: 0. CDR3 loop: CASSLDRGPYEQYF. The CDR3 DNA follows: TGCGCCAGCAGCTTGGACAGGGGGCCCTACGAGCAGTACTTC.

This sequence joins TRBV6-5 and TRBJ2-4; D is perhaps TRBD1 (6 bases). Per germline, CDR1 MNHEY and CDR2 SVGAGI. With 6 bases removed from V and 4 bases from J, the gap between germline ends came to 10 bases. The CDR3 is made up of 13 amino acids. CDR3 protein: CASSGTQKNIQYF. The DNA of the CDR3 is TGTGCCAGCAGCGGGACACAGAAAAACATTCAGTACTTC.

This sequence joins TRBV5-6 and TRBJ2-3; D uncertain. V lost 0 bases and J lost 4, with 9 bases in between. The CDR3 extends over 14 amino acids. Germline V gene data show CDR1 as SGHDT and CDR2 as YYEEEE. The CDR3 DNA sequence: TGTGCCAGCAGCTTGGTCGGACCGCCAGATACGCAGTATTTT. Its protein is CASSLVGPPDTQYF.

The CDR3 reads CASSPTGRETQYF. The DNA of the CDR3 is TGTGCCAGCTCACCGACAGGGAGGGAGACCCAGTACTTC. The chain uses TRBV18 and TRBJ2-5; D perhaps matches TRBD1 (7 bases). This CDR3 is built from 13 residues. V lost 3 bases, J lost 5 bases, and 10 bases lay in between. The V gene's germline CDR1 is KGHSH and CDR2 LQKENI.

The chain employs TRBV2 and TRBJ1-4; 7 bases align to TRBD1. CDR3 length: 13 amino acids. CDR1 is SNHLY, CDR2 FYNNEI, per germline. With 7 bases clipped from V and 7 bases from J, the junction kept 6 bases outside the gene matches. CDR3 residues: CASKGGEVEKLFF. CDR3 in DNA: TGTGCCAGCAAAGGGGGCGAAGTTGAAAAACTGTTTTTT.

V and J are TRBV5-5 and TRBJ1-5; no firm D call. This CDR3 has 13 residues. V lost 3 bases, J lost 1 base, and 5 bases lay in between. CDR1 is SGHKS and CDR2 is YYEKEE in the germline V gene (reference sequence). CDR3 sequence (DNA): TGTGCCAGCAGCTCGTTAAGCAATCAGCCCCAGCATTTT. Amino acid sequence: CASSSLSNQPQHF.

This clone turned up a few times. This sequence joins TRBV19 and TRBJ2-6; D possibly corresponds to TRBD2 (5 bases). The ends were cut back, 7 bases at V and 1 base at J, with 17 bases in the middle. The CDR3 is 17 residues long. Germline values: CDR1 LNHDA, CDR2 SQIVND (reference sequence). This CDR3 reads CASTPLAGSSGANVLTF. CDR3 sequence (DNA): TGTGCCAGTACCCCTCTAGCTGGCTCATCTGGGGCCAACGTCCTGACTTTC. The variable domain in full, completed from reference TRBV19 and TRBJ2-6, reads DGGITQSPKYLFRKEGQNVTLSCEQNLNHDAMYWYRQDPGQGLRLIYYSQIVNDFQKGDIAEGYSVSREKKESFPLTVTSAQKNPTAFYLCASTPLAGSSGANVLTFGAGSRLTVL.

This clone showed up just a few times. V is TRBV6-2 or TRBV6-3 and J is TRBJ1-2; possibly TRBD1 for D (5 bases). V was pared by 6 bases and J by 3 bases, with 20 bases between. CDR1 is MNHEY, CDR2 SVGEGT, per germline. This CDR3 comprises 16 residues. As DNA, the CDR3 is TGTGCCAGCAGCCCCTTACCGGGACGGAGTGACTATGGCTACACCTTC. Protein sequence: CASSPLPGRSDYGYTF.

The genes are TRBV10-2 and TRBJ1-1, with no clear D. The length of the CDR3 is 12 residues. V was shortened by 8 bases and J by 2 bases, with 9 bases between the two germline ends. Germline V gives CDR1 WSHSY, CDR2 SAAADI. The CDR3 reads CASSLQNTEAFF. As DNA, the CDR3 is TGCGCCAGCTCGCTCCAAAACACTGAAGCTTTCTTT.

The chain is built from TRBV3-1 (or the pseudogene TRBV3-2) and TRBJ1-1; D is perhaps TRBD1 (5 bases). The CDR3 sequence is 14 residues long. Trimming left V 4 bases short and J 6 bases short, with 15 bases between. Germline V lookup: CDR1 LGHDT, CDR2 YNNKEL (reference sequence). In DNA, the CDR3 is TGTGCCAGCAGCCCCCGGGGCCAGCGACCTGAAGCTTTCTTT. Its translation: CASSPRGQRPEAFF.

The chain links TRBV5-1 to TRBJ1-4; TRBD1 agrees at 10 bases. Per the germline V gene, CDR1 is SGHRS and CDR2 is YFSETQ. This CDR3 spans 16 amino acids. V shed 4 bases, J shed 10 bases, and the junction held 13 bases outside the gene matches. The CDR3 loop is CASSLNPGTGVVKLFF. In nucleotides, the CDR3 is TGCGCCAGCAGCCTCAACCCCGGGACAGGGGTCGTAAAACTGTTTTTT.

J is TRBJ2-7 and V is TRBV6-5, with D perhaps matching TRBD2 (6 bases). V was trimmed by 6 bases and J by 5 bases, leaving 20 bases between them. The CDR3 runs to 15 residues. The germline V gene encodes CDR1 MNHEY and CDR2 SVGAGI. CDR3 sequence: CASREGPAAVNEQYF. The CDR3 DNA reads as TGTGCCAGCAGGGAGGGGCCCGCGGCGGTCAACGAGCAGTACTTC.

The chain uses TRBV7-9 and TRBJ1-1; no clear D gene. The CDR3 loop spans 14 amino acids. Trimming stripped 0 bases from V and 5 bases from J, with 10 bases between. Germline CDR1 is SEHNR and CDR2 is FQNEAQ (reference sequence). In nucleotides, the CDR3 is TGTGCCAGCAGCTTAGCGCTATCGGGAACTGAAGCTTTCTTT. This gives the protein CASSLALSGTEAFF.